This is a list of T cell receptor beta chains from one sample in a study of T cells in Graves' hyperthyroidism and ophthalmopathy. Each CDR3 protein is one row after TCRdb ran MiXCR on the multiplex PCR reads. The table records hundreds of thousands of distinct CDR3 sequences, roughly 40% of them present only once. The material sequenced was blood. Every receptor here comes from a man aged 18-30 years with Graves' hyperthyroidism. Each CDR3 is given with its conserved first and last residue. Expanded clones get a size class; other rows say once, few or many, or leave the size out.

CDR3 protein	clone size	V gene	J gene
CASSLVPRGNEKLFF	.	TRBV11-2	TRBJ1-4
CASSLGTGFWEQYF	.	TRBV11-2	TRBJ2-7
CASSAGEQPQHF	many	TRBV25-1	TRBJ1-5
CASSGTGPSEQYF	.	TRBV2	TRBJ2-7
CASSIDRPSAQPQHF	.	TRBV19	TRBJ1-5
CASSPRGTAFYGYTF	once	TRBV5-1	TRBJ1-2
CSVEPGPLSYTF	many	TRBV29-1	TRBJ1-2
CASSYSSSGNTGELFF	.	TRBV6-5	TRBJ2-2
CSWTGDTYEQYF	.	TRBV29-1	TRBJ2-7
CSARGANTGELFF	many	TRBV29-1	TRBJ2-2
CASSPTSTSGKRETQYF	few	TRBV12-3/TRBV12-4	TRBJ2-5
CSSGTDLYGYTF	few	TRBV29-1	TRBJ1-2